Each of the 15 T cell receptor beta chains below was sequenced from the same sample in a study of cytomegalovirus exposure and HLA in healthy donors. A multiplex PCR was run with 60 Vbeta primers and 13 Jbeta primers. TCRdb's copy holds only in-frame clones and misses some; the assay was immunoSEQ multiplex PCR. Here the sample spans about 98,000 clones, about 80% being singletons. The sample consisted of PBMCs. All receptors come from a man aged 18-30 years in good health and CMV-seropositive.

The chain uses TRBV9 and TRBJ1-1; no reliable D call. Germline loops: CDR1 SGDLS, CDR2 YYNGEE. Trimming shortened V by 3 bases and J by 1 base, and 7 bases separated the two germline ends. The CDR3 sequence is 13 residues long. CDR3 coding DNA: TGTGCCAGCAGCGCAACTGGGAACACTGAAGCTTTCTTT. Its translation is CASSATGNTEAFF.

This clone occurred a few times. The chain is built from TRBV2 and TRBJ2-3; 10 bases match TRBD1. The germline CDR1 and CDR2 sequences are SNHLY and FYNNEI. Germline trimming cut 5 bases from V and 8 bases from J; bases unmatched to any gene: 4. The CDR3 spans 13 residues. CDR3 sequence (DNA): TGTGCCAGCAGTTCGGACAGGGGGGGTACGCAGTATTTT. This codes for CASSSDRGGTQYF.

This clone has only a few counts. The CDR3 loop is CASSQVYVRGRIRDEQFF. CDR3 in DNA: TGTGCCAGCAGCCAAGTGTACGTAAGGGGGCGGATAAGAGATGAGCAGTTCTTC. The chain is built from TRBV9 and TRBJ2-1; TRBD1 aligns across 7 bases. The CDR3 consists of 18 residues. V dropped 4 bases and J dropped 8; count of bases not matched to a gene: 21. Germline V lookup: CDR1 SGDLS, CDR2 YYNGEE.

The chain has TRBV6-5 and TRBJ2-3; D is possibly TRBD1 (6 bases). Trimming cost V 5 bases and J 0 bases, with 12 bases left between them. The CDR3 extends over 15 amino acids. Germline-derived CDR1 and CDR2 are MNHEY and SVGAGI. The CDR3 loop is CASSVGQTSTDTQYF. CDR3 bases: TGTGCCAGCAGTGTTGGACAGACTAGCACAGATACGCAGTATTTT.

The chain carries TRBV6-5 and TRBJ2-2; weak D call: TRBD1 (5 bases). The germline V and J ends were trimmed by 1 base and 7 bases, with 10 bases remaining between them. There are 14 residues in the CDR3. Germline CDR1 is MNHEY and CDR2 is SVGAGI. The CDR3 reads CASSYFRDGGELFF. The CDR3 DNA reads TGTGCCAGCAGTTACTTCAGGGATGGCGGGGAGCTGTTTTTT.

This chain joins TRBV2 and TRBJ2-3; D gene uncertain. Trimming took off 3 bases at V and 10 bases at J, with 8 bases between the two ends. This CDR3 has 11 amino acids. Germline V gene lookup returns CDR1 SNHLY and CDR2 FYNNEI. CDR3: CASSDSQAQYF. CDR3 sequence (DNA): TGTGCCAGCAGTGACAGTCAGGCGCAGTATTTT. The full variable domain, rest sourced from reference TRBV2 and TRBJ2-3, is EPEVTQTPSHQVTQMGQEVILRCVPISNHLYFYWYRQILGQKVEFLVSFYNNEISEKSEIFDDQFSVERPDGSNFTLKIRSTKLEDSAMYFCASSDSQAQYFGPGTRLTVL.

The CDR3 protein is CATTPPGLQETQYF. The CDR3 DNA reads as TGCGCCACCACCCCTCCGGGACTCCAAGAGACCCAGTACTTC. The J gene is TRBJ2-5, the V gene TRBV4-1; D possibly corresponds to TRBD2 (6 bases). V dropped 10 bases and J dropped 1 base, with 16 bases sitting between them. The CDR3 is made up of 14 amino acids. Germline values: CDR1 MGHRA, CDR2 YSYEKL.

This chain uses TRBV11-2 with TRBJ1-1, with 10 positions matching TRBD1. Trimming removed 5 bases from V and 1 base from J; junction bases left unmatched: 16. In germline, CDR1 is SGHAT, CDR2 FQNNGV. The CDR3 totals 19 residues. The CDR3: CASSPYRVGQGSANTEAFF. The DNA of the CDR3 is TGTGCCAGCAGCCCGTACAGGGTGGGACAGGGGTCGGCGAACACTGAAGCTTTCTTT. The variable domain in full, completed from reference TRBV11-2 and TRBJ1-1, reads EAGVAQSPRYKIIEKRQSVAFWCNPISGHATLYWYQQILGQGPKLLIQFQNNGVVDDSQLPKDRFSAERLKGVDSTLKIQPAKLEDSAVYLCASSPYRVGQGSANTEAFFGQGTRLTVV.

The rearrangement links TRBV30 to TRBJ2-7; TRBD1 matches at 7 bases. Germline V gene data show CDR1 as GTSNPN and CDR2 as SVGIG (reference sequence). The CDR3 consists of 13 residues. V trimming: 2 bases; J trimming: 7 bases; junction bases outside the gene matches: 8. CDR3 loop: CAWSLQGSGEQYF. Written as DNA, the CDR3 is TGTGCCTGGAGTCTACAGGGGTCTGGAGAGCAGTACTTC.

This chain uses TRBV7-9 with TRBJ2-7; D might be TRBD1 (5 bases). The germline V gene encodes CDR1 SEHNR and CDR2 FQNEAQ (reference sequence). This CDR3 has 13 amino acids. Trimming stripped 1 base from V and 1 base from J, with 5 bases between. The CDR3 is CASSLDRSYEQYF. The CDR3 DNA reads as TGTGCCAGCAGCTTAGACAGGTCCTACGAGCAGTACTTC.

The chain has TRBV6-4 and TRBJ1-2; 9 bases are shared with TRBD1. CDR3 length: 15 amino acids. In germline, CDR1 is MRHNA, CDR2 SNTAGT. J lost 3 bases, V lost 5 bases, and 7 bases had no gene match. The CDR3 is CASSRTGVVDYGYTF. CDR3 DNA sequence: TGTGCCAGCAGTAGGACAGGGGTTGTAGACTATGGCTACACCTTC.

J is TRBJ1-5 and V is TRBV10-2; 7 positions agree with TRBD1. From germline, CDR1 is WSHSY and CDR2 SAAADI. This CDR3 is 13 amino acids long. The V and J ends lost 10 bases and 4 bases, in that order; junction bases with no gene match: 7. Here the CDR3 DNA reads TGCGCCACTTCTGACAGGGATAATCAGCCCCAGCATTTT. Protein product: CATSDRDNQPQHF.

The chain links TRBV28 to TRBJ2-1; TRBD2 matches at 7 bases. The germline V gene encodes CDR1 MDHEN and CDR2 SYDVKM. With V trimmed by 8 bases and J by 9 bases, 10 bases remained unmatched. This CDR3 spans 13 amino acids. The CDR3 is CASWRAGFGEQFF. Here the CDR3 DNA reads TGTGCCAGCTGGCGAGCGGGGTTTGGTGAGCAGTTCTTC. The full variable domain, in which reference TRBV28 and TRBJ2-1 provide the parts outside the CDR3, is DVKVTQSSRYLVKRTGEKVFLECVQDMDHENMFWYRQDPGLGLRLIYFSYDVKMKEKGDIPEGYSVSREKKERFSLILESASTNQTSMYLCASWRAGFGEQFFGPGTRLTVL.

The chain couples TRBV7-6 to TRBJ2-1; no clear D gene. The CDR3 extends over 13 amino acids. Trimming took 4 bases from V and 6 from J, leaving 10 bases between them. Germline assignment: CDR1 SGHVS and CDR2 FNYEAQ. This CDR3 reads CASSSRLSNEQFF. The DNA of the CDR3 is TGTGCCAGCAGCTCGCGGCTATCCAATGAGCAGTTCTTC.

In its sample, this clone was seen a few times. V is TRBV6-1 and J is TRBJ2-7; D possibly corresponds to TRBD1 (5 bases). Trimming left V 3 bases short and J 2 bases short, with 11 bases between. CDR3 length: 14 amino acids. Germline V gene lookup returns CDR1 MNHNS and CDR2 SASEGT. CDR3 region: CASSENRYPYEQYF. The CDR3 DNA follows: TGTGCCAGCAGTGAGAACAGGTACCCCTACGAGCAGTACTTC.